This T cell receptor beta chain emerged from a study of technical replicates of blood from a few donors. CDR1 and CDR2 (germline): LNHDA, SQIVND (reference sequence). The CDR3 extends over 15 amino acids. V was pared by 1 base and J by 2 bases, with 4 bases of the junction left unmatched. The table came from immunoSEQ multiplex PCR; TCRdb's copy has only in-frame clones and leaves some out. The sample lists about 100,000 clones, about 94% occurring once. This chain joins TRBV19 and TRBJ2-5, with 7 bases aligning to TRBD1. Sequences were obtained from T cells isolated from PBMCs. The sequence was collected from a human donor in good health. This CDR3 reads CASSIGGTVQETQYF. In DNA, the CDR3 is TGTGCCAGTAGTATAGGAGGGACAGTACAAGAGACCCAGTACTTC.